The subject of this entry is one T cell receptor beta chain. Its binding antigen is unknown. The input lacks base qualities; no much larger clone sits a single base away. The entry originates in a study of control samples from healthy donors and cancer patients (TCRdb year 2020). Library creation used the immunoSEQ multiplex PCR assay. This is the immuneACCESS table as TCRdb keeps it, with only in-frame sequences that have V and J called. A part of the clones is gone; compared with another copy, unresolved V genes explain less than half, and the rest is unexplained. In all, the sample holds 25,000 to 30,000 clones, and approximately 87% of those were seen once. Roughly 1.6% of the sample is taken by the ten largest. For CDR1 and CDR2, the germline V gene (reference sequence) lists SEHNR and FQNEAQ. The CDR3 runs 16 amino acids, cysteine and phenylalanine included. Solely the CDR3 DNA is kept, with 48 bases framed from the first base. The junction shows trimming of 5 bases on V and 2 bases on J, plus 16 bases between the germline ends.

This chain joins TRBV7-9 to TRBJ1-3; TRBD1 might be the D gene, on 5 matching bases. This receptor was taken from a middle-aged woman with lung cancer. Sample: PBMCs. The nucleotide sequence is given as TGTGCCAGCAGCACCTCGGGGGAATCCCCTGGAAACACCATATATTTT. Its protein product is CASSTSGESPGNTIYF. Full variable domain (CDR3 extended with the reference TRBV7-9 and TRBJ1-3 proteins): DTGVSQNPRHKITKRGQNVTFRCDPISEHNRLYWYRQTLGQGPEFLTYFQNEAQLEKSRLLSDRFSAERPKGSFSTLEIQRTEQGDSAMYLCASSTSGESPGNTIYFGEGSWLTVV.